Listed below are T cell receptor beta chains from one sample, sequenced in a study of blood T cell repertoires in COVID-19. The assay was immunoSEQ multiplex PCR, and TCRdb's table has in-frame clones only and misses some. The sample holds about 300,000 clones, approximately 86% seen once. The sequencing sample was made of peripheral blood. Receptors were obtained from a man aged 70 or older with acute or convalescent COVID-19. The CDR3 runs from the conserved cysteine through the conserved F or W. Each record gives: D gene, clone size, V gene, J gene, CDR3 DNA, CDR3 protein. A D gene is named only where the DNA matches it firmly. Expanded clones are given a class, and other clones once, few, many or no size at all.

>TRBD2|.|TRBV19|TRBJ2-1
TGTGCCAGTAGTCCAATCAAGACCAGCGGGGACAATGAGCAGTTCTTC
CASSPIKTSGDNEQFF
>.|.|TRBV13|TRBJ1-3
TGTGCCAGCAGCTTAGGCGGAGGGCTTGGAAACACCATATATTTT
CASSLGGGLGNTIYF
>TRBD1|.|TRBV18|TRBJ1-5
TGTGCCAGCTCACGGGAACAGGGGGCACGAGCGGATCAGCCCCAGCATTTT
CASSREQGARADQPQHF
>TRBD2|.|TRBV7-8|TRBJ2-1
TGTGCCAGCAGCTTATATACTAGCGGGGGGAATGAGCAGTTCTTC
CASSLYTSGGNEQFF
>TRBD1|.|TRBV2|TRBJ2-7
TGTGCCAGCAGCCGGACAGGTTCCTCCTACGAGCAGTACTTC
CASSRTGSSYEQYF
>.|.|TRBV18|TRBJ2-4
TGTGCCAGCTCACCACCCAGCGTAGCCAAAAACATTCAGTACTTC
CASSPPSVAKNIQYF
>TRBD1|.|TRBV9|TRBJ2-5
TGTGCCAGTAACAGGGGTTCGGAAAAGACCCAGTACTTC
CASNRGSEKTQYF
>.|.|TRBV3-1/TRBV3-2|TRBJ1-1
TGTGCCAGCAGCCAGGGGGCTTTTGTAGCTGAAGCTTTCTTT
CASSQGAFVAEAFF
>TRBD2|once|TRBV15|TRBJ2-7
TGTGCCACCAGCAGAGAGCGGACTAGCGGGAGGGCTGCGAGCGAGCAGTACTTC
CATSRERTSGRAASEQYF
>.|.|TRBV2|TRBJ2-3
TGTTCAAGCAGCTATTCGCCTGGAGATACGCAGTATTTT
CSSSYSPGDTQYF
>TRBD1|.|TRBV28|TRBJ1-1
TGTGCCACCTCAGGGCCAGGGGGCGTTGGGGACACTGAAGCTTTCTTT
CATSGPGGVGDTEAFF
>.|.|TRBV4-3|TRBJ2-5
TGCGCCAGCAGCCAAGGAGGGTCGGGATTCCAAGAGACCCAGTACTTC
CASSQGGSGFQETQYF
>TRBD1|.|TRBV28|TRBJ1-4
TGTGCCATCTTCCCCCGTCCCGGGACAGGGGATGAAAAACTGTTTTTT
CAIFPRPGTGDEKLFF
>.|.|TRBV16|TRBJ2-2
TGTGCCAGCAGCCCGTACCGCGGCACCGGGGAGCTGTTTTTT
CASSPYRGTGELFF
>.|.|TRBV7-9|TRBJ2-5
TGTGCCAGCAGCTTAGCGACAGGTCAAGAGACCCAGTACTTC
CASSLATGQETQYF
>TRBD2|.|TRBV29-1|TRBJ2-3
TGCAGCGTTGACCCCTCGGGGGGGGGTATAGATACGCAGTATTTT
CSVDPSGGGIDTQYF
>.|.|TRBV18|TRBJ2-2
TGTGCCAGCTCCCGACAGCAGAACACCGGGGAGCTGTTTTTT
CASSRQQNTGELFF
>TRBD2|.|TRBV18|TRBJ2-3
TGTGCCAGCTCACGCCTAGCGGGAAGACTCACAGATACGCAGTATTTT
CASSRLAGRLTDTQYF
>.|.|TRBV3-1/TRBV3-2|TRBJ2-4
TGTGCCAGCAGCCAAGTGGGGGGGGCCGTAGCCAAAAACATTCAGTACTTC
CASSQVGGAVAKNIQYF
>.|.|TRBV5-1|TRBJ1-4
TGCGCCAGCAGCGTCACAGGGCGAACTAATGAAAAACTGTTTTTT
CASSVTGRTNEKLFF
>TRBD1|.|TRBV19|TRBJ1-2
TGTGCCAGTAGTATTGGACCTGACAGGGTAAATCATGGCTACACCTTC
CASSIGPDRVNHGYTF
>TRBD1|.|TRBV10-3|TRBJ2-5
TGTGCCATCAGCCGTGGACAGGGGGCTCGGGAGACCCAGTACTTC
CAISRGQGARETQYF
>.|.|TRBV19|TRBJ2-7
TGTGCCAGTAGTATAGCGCAGGGGGGAAGGACCTACGAGCAGTACTTC
CASSIAQGGRTYEQYF
>.|few|TRBV28|TRBJ1-1
TGTGCCAGCAGTCCCTATTCCAACACTGAAGCTTTCTTT
CASSPYSNTEAFF
>.|.|TRBV6-5|TRBJ1-1
TGTGCCAGCAGTTACGGGACACTGAACACTGAAGCTTTCTTT
CASSYGTLNTEAFF
>TRBD1|.|TRBV6-4|TRBJ2-2
TGTGCCAGCAGTGACACCGACAGGGACGGGGAGCTGTTTTTT
CASSDTDRDGELFF
>TRBD1|.|TRBV4-2|TRBJ2-5
TGTGCCAGCAGCTTCCGGACAGGTGAAGAGACCCAGTACTTC
CASSFRTGEETQYF
>.|.|TRBV6-5|TRBJ1-2
TGTGCCAGCAGTTTATGGCCCTCTAACTATGGCTACACCTTC
CASSLWPSNYGYTF
>.|once|TRBV15|TRBJ2-7
TGTGCCACCTCCCTGGGGGGTTACGAGCAGTACTTC
CATSLGGYEQYF
>TRBD2|.|TRBV13|TRBJ2-1
TGTGCCAGCAGCTCAGCGGGAATCTACAATGAGCAGTTCTTC
CASSSAGIYNEQFF
>TRBD1|once|TRBV9|TRBJ1-1
TGTGCCAGCAGCGACAGGGGGGCTTTCTTT
CASSDRGAFF
>TRBD1|.|TRBV5-4|TRBJ2-1
TGTGCCAGCAGCTCAAAGGACAGGGATTATTACAATGAGCAGTTCTTC
CASSSKDRDYYNEQFF
>.|.|TRBV7-2|TRBJ2-7
TGTGCCAGCAGCTTTTCCGCGGGCACGGCGCGGGAGCAGTACTTC
CASSFSAGTAREQYF
>.|.|TRBV24-1|TRBJ2-2
TGTGCCACCCAGCGGGCGGCCGGGGAGCTGTTTTTT
CATQRAAGELFF
>TRBD1|.|TRBV5-6|TRBJ2-1
TGTGCCAGCAGCCGCCGGGACAGGGGGTTGGCTGAGTTCTTC
CASSRRDRGLAEFF
>TRBD1|.|TRBV2|TRBJ1-4
TGTGCCAGCAGTAGACAGGGGGTACGTGAAAAACTGTTTTTT
CASSRQGVREKLFF
>TRBD2|many|TRBV27|TRBJ2-1
TGTGCCAGCAGTCCGACTAGCGGATACTACAATGAGCAGTTCTTC
CASSPTSGYYNEQFF
>.|.|TRBV4-2|TRBJ1-2
TGTGCCAGCAGCCAAGACAGGGAAAACTATGGCTACACCTTC
CASSQDRENYGYTF
>.|.|TRBV3-1/TRBV3-2|TRBJ2-5
TGTGCCAGCAGCCCCCACGGCGGGACCCAGTACTTC
CASSPHGGTQYF
>.|.|TRBV18|TRBJ1-3
TGTGCCAGCTCACCCGGGCCCGGGAGCCCCCTCTCTGGAAACACCATATATTTT
CASSPGPGSPLSGNTIYF
>.|.|TRBV5-6|TRBJ2-5
TGTGCCAGCAGCTGGCCCGGGATTTCGGGGGAGACCCAGTACTTC
CASSWPGISGETQYF
>.|.|TRBV5-4|TRBJ1-5
TGTGCCAGCAGCTTGGATGGGGGGTCTAGCAATCAGCCCCAGCATTTT
CASSLDGGSSNQPQHF
>.|.|TRBV28|TRBJ2-3
TGTGCCAGCAGTCTCCCCGGGGGTATCTATCCAGATACGCAGTATTTT
CASSLPGGIYPDTQYF
>.|.|TRBV4-3|TRBJ1-3
TGCGCCAGCAGCCAAGATGGCACCTTCTCTGGAAACACCATATATTTT
CASSQDGTFSGNTIYF
>.|.|TRBV29-1|TRBJ2-5
TGCAGCGTTGGGTCCAGGGCAGGGGAGACCCAGTACTTC
CSVGSRAGETQYF
>TRBD1|once|TRBV27|TRBJ1-5
TGTGCCAGCAGAAAGGACAGGGGGCCTCGGTTTGAGCCCCAGCATTTT
CASRKDRGPRFEPQHF
>.|.|TRBV5-1|TRBJ2-1
TGCGCCAGCAGCTTGGAATCTAGCCACAATGAGCAGTTCTTC
CASSLESSHNEQFF
>TRBD1|.|TRBV29-1|TRBJ1-4
TGCAGCGTCGAGACAGGGAAAAATGAAAAACTGTTTTTT
CSVETGKNEKLFF
>.|few|TRBV27|TRBJ1-3
TGTGCCGCGGCGGGGCCTATCTCTGGAAACACCATATATTTT
CAAAGPISGNTIYF
>.|.|TRBV4-3|TRBJ2-7
TGCGCCAGCAGCCAAGGTCGGTCCTACGAGCAGTACTTC
CASSQGRSYEQYF
>.|many|TRBV23-1|TRBJ1-6
TGCGCCAGCAGGGGGAGGGGAATCAATTCACCCCTCCACTTT
CASRGRGINSPLHF
>.|.|TRBV18|TRBJ1-1
TGTGCCAGCTCGACAGATCTTAACACTGAAGCTTTCTTT
CASSTDLNTEAFF
>TRBD2|.|TRBV3-1/TRBV3-2|TRBJ2-5
TGTGCCAGCAGGGAACTAGCGGGGGAAGAGACCCAGTACTTC
CASRELAGEETQYF
>TRBD1|.|TRBV3-1/TRBV3-2|TRBJ1-6
TGTGCCAGCAGCCCCGAGGGACAGGTGCTTGGATCACCCCTCCACTTT
CASSPEGQVLGSPLHF
>TRBD1|.|TRBV28|TRBJ1-6
TGTGCCAGCAGCCGCGCCCTTGGGACAGGGGGCTGGTCCTATAATTCACCCCTCCACTTT
CASSRALGTGGWSYNSPLHF
>TRBD1|.|TRBV2|TRBJ1-1
TGTGCCAGCAGCGCTCGGACAGGGGGCGCGAACACTGAAGCTTTCTTT
CASSARTGGANTEAFF
>TRBD1|.|TRBV30|TRBJ1-6
TGTGCCTGGAGCCTGGGACAGGGTGGGTCACCCCTCCACTTT
CAWSLGQGGSPLHF